The TCR beta chain described here comes from a study of long-term antiretroviral therapy in people with HIV. Across the study: The study's earliest collections predate the 2015 immediate-ART recommendation by about a decade. Broader study findings: Clones that expanded before ART (that is, prior to treatment) dominated the repertoire at all time points.

Notes on this clone: Its antigen is currently unknown.

The run of the v3.0 immunoSEQ assay was at survey level. Using immunoSEQ multiplex PCR, the repertoire was profiled, and TCRdb retains in-frame clones only, with some absent. The sample has 15,000 or so clones, 88% seen once. Every donor had one or more pre-ART and two or more post-ART PBMC samples. V shed 5 bases, J shed 2 bases, and the junction held 8 bases outside the gene matches. Germline V gene data show CDR1 as LNHDA and CDR2 as SQIVND (reference sequence). The CDR3 is made up of 17 amino acids. The sequencing here drew on unsorted PBMCs, taken 6.2 years after starting antiretroviral therapy. The sequence was collected from a middle-aged man with HIV. The V and J genes are TRBV19 and TRBJ2-5; 13 bases align to TRBD2. CDR3 DNA sequence: TGTGCCAGTAGTCTCGGACTAGCGGGAGTAGGTCAAGAGACCCAGTACTTC. Its protein product is CASSLGLAGVGQETQYF. Supplemented by reference TRBV19 and TRBJ2-5, the full variable domain reads DGGITQSPKYLFRKEGQNVTLSCEQNLNHDAMYWYRQDPGQGLRLIYYSQIVNDFQKGDIAEGYSVSREKKESFPLTVTSAQKNPTAFYLCASSLGLAGVGQETQYFGPGTRLLVL.